The entry below gives a single T cell receptor (beta chain) sequence along with its context. Germline V gene lookup returns CDR1 MDHEN and CDR2 SYDVKM. The CDR3 has 15 amino acids. Trimming removed 4 bases from V and 6 bases from J; junction bases left unmatched: 7. These data originate in a study of T cell changes during pregnancy in multiple sclerosis. The repertoire was sequenced with immunoSEQ multiplex PCR; TCRdb's copy has only in-frame clones and lacks some. The sample comprises under 25,000 clones, around 86% of which are singletons, and roughly 8% rests with the top ten. This chain connects TRBV28 to TRBJ2-1, with TRBD2 identical over 9 bases. Sample: CD8+ T cells from peripheral blood mononuclear cells, taken in the first trimester of pregnancy. The sequence derives from a female donor in good health, enrolled as a control in a pregnancy study. The CDR3 loop reads CASSWAGGRSNEQFF. The DNA of the CDR3 is TGTGCCAGCAGTTGGGCGGGGGGGCGGAGCAATGAGCAGTTCTTC.